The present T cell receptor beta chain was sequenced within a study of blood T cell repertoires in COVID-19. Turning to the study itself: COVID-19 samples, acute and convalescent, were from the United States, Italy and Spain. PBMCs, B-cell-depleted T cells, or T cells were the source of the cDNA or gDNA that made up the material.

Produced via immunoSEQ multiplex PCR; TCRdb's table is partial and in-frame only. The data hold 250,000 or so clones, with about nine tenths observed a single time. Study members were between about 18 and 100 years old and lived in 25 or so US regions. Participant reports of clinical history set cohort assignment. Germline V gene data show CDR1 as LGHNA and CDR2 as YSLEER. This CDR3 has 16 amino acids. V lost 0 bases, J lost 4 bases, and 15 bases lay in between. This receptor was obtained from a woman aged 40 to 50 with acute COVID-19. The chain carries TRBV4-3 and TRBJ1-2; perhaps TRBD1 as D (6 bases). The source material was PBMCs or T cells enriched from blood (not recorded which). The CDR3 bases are TGCGCCAGCAGCCAAGATTATGGAGAGGGGGTCTATGGCTACACCTTC. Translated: CASSQDYGEGVYGYTF.